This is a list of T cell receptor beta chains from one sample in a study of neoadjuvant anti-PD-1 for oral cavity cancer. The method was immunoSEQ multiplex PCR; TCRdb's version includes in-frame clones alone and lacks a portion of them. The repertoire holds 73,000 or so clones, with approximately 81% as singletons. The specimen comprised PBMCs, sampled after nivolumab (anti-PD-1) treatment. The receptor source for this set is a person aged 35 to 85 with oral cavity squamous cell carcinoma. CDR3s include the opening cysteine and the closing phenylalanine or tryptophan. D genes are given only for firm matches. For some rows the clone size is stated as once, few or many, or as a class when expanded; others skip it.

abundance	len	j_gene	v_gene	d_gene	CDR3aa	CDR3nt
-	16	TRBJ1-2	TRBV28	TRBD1	CASSLAKQGENYGYTF	TGTGCCAGCAGTTTGGCTAAACAGGGGGAGAACTATGGCTACACCTTC
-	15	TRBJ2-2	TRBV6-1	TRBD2	CASSEFGGTAGELFF	TGTGCCAGCAGTGAATTCGGGGGGACCGCCGGGGAGCTGTTTTTT
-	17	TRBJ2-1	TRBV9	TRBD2	CASSVALAGAPYNEQFF	TGTGCCAGCAGCGTAGCTCTGGCGGGAGCTCCCTACAATGAGCAGTTCTTC
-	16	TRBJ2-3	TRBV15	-	CATSRVAGSYTDTQYF	TGTGCCACCAGCAGAGTTGCGGGAAGCTACACAGATACGCAGTATTTT
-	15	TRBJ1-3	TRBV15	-	CATSRTASSGNTIYF	TGTGCCACCAGCAGGACGGCGAGCTCTGGAAACACCATATATTTT
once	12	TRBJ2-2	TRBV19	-	CATLLAPGELFF	TGTGCCACCCTTCTAGCGCCCGGGGAGCTGTTTTTT
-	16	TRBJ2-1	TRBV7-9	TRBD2	CASSSGLAGVYNEQFF	TGTGCCAGCAGCTCGGGACTAGCGGGAGTTTATAATGAGCAGTTCTTC
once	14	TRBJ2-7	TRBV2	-	CASTRDGAANEQYF	TGTGCCAGCACCCGGGACGGGGCTGCCAACGAGCAGTACTTC
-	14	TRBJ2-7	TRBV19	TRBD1	CASKRDRGSYEQYF	TGTGCCAGTAAGAGGGACAGGGGTTCCTACGAGCAGTACTTC
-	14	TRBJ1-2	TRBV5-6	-	CASRSGLSVSGYTF	TGTGCCAGCAGAAGTGGGCTTTCGGTTTCTGGCTACACCTTC
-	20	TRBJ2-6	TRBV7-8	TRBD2	CASSLGGGGRPLSGANVLTF	TGTGCCAGCAGCTTAGGGGGCGGGGGGCGTCCTCTCTCTGGGGCCAACGTCCTGACTTTC
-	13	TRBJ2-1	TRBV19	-	CASRPSGGHEQFF	TGTGCCAGTAGACCCTCTGGTGGCCATGAGCAGTTCTTC
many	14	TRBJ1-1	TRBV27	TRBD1	CASSFMGQGANAFF	TGTGCCAGCAGTTTTATGGGACAGGGGGCGAATGCTTTCTTT
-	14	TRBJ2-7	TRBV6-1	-	CASSEGQALNEQYF	TGTGCCAGCAGTGAAGGGCAGGCGTTGAACGAGCAGTACTTC
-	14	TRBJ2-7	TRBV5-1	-	CASSLAGGVYEQYF	TGCGCCAGCAGCTTGGCCGGGGGCGTCTACGAGCAGTACTTC
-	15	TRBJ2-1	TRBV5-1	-	CASSLAGGSFNEQFF	TGCGCCAGCAGCTTGGCCGGAGGGTCCTTCAATGAGCAGTTCTTC
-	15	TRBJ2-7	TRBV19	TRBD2	CASSPALAVNYEQYF	TGTGCCAGTAGTCCTGCCCTAGCGGTGAACTACGAGCAGTACTTC
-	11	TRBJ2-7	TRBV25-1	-	CASSGGYEQYF	TGTGCCAGCAGTGGGGGCTACGAGCAGTACTTC
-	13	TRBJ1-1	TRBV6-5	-	CASSAIQNTEAFF	TGTGCCAGCAGTGCGATACAAAACACTGAAGCTTTCTTT
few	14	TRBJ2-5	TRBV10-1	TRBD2	CASSEGRAGMYQYF	TGCGCCAGCAGTGAGGGGAGGGCAGGGATGTACCAGTACTTC
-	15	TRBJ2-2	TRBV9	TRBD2	CASSPPGGGTGELFF	TGTGCCAGCAGTCCCCCCGGGGGGGGCACCGGGGAGCTGTTTTTT
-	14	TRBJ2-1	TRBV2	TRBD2	CASSEVGGGSEQFF	TGTGCCAGCAGTGAAGTGGGGGGAGGGAGTGAGCAGTTCTTC
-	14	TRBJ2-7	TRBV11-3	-	CACQGPHLFYEQYF	TGTGCCTGTCAGGGTCCTCATCTATTCTACGAGCAGTACTTC
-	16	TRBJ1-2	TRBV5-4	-	CASSPGAGGLNYGYTF	TGTGCCAGCAGCCCCGGGGCGGGGGGTCTTAACTATGGCTACACCTTC
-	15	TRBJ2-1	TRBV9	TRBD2	CASSVGGGAINEQFF	TGTGCCAGCAGCGTAGGGGGAGGGGCCATCAATGAGCAGTTCTTC
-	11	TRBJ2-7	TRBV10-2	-	CASSGAYEQYF	TGCGCCAGCAGTGGGGCCTACGAGCAGTACTTC
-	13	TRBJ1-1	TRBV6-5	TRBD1	CASLQGAGTEAFF	TGTGCCAGCTTACAGGGGGCAGGCACTGAAGCTTTCTTT
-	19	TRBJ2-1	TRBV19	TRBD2	CASSDTGTSGSRSYNEQFF	TGTGCCAGTAGTGACACCGGGACTAGCGGGAGTAGGAGCTACAATGAGCAGTTCTTC
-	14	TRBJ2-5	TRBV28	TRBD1	CASSEQGSVETQYF	TGTGCCAGCAGTGAACAGGGGTCCGTTGAGACCCAGTACTTC
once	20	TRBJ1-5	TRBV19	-	CASSIKEFGGYKYSNQPQHF	TGTGCCAGTAGTATAAAGGAGTTCGGAGGGTACAAATATAGCAATCAGCCCCAGCATTTT
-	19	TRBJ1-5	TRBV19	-	CASSAEPRAAQGSNQPQHF	TGTGCCAGTAGTGCAGAACCCCGGGCAGCTCAGGGCAGCAATCAGCCCCAGCATTTT
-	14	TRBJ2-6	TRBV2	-	CASSRLAGANVLTF	TGTGCCAGCAGTAGACTCGCTGGGGCCAACGTCCTGACTTTC
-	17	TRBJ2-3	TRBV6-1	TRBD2	CASSESARLAGEDTQYF	TGTGCCAGCAGTGAAAGCGCGAGACTAGCGGGAGAAGATACGCAGTATTTT
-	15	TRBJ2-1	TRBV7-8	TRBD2	CASSPGTSGTVEQFF	TGTGCCAGCAGCCCCGGGACTAGCGGGACAGTGGAGCAGTTCTTC
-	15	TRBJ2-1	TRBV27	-	CASLGGDTRYNEQFF	TGTGCCAGCTTGGGGGGAGACACCCGGTACAATGAGCAGTTCTTC
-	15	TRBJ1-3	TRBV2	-	CASSQDGGAGNTIYF	TGTGCCAGCAGTCAAGACGGGGGGGCTGGAAACACCATATATTTT
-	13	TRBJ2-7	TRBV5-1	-	CASSIGTVNEQYF	TGCGCCAGCAGCATTGGAACCGTCAACGAGCAGTACTTC
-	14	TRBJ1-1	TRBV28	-	CASSLWGANTEAFF	TGTGCCAGCAGTTTATGGGGGGCGAACACTGAAGCTTTCTTT
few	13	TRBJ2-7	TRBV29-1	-	CSVEVATLREQYF	TGCAGCGTTGAAGTGGCGACATTACGCGAGCAGTACTTC
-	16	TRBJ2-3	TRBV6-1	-	CASSEVGAGITDTQYF	TGTGCCAGCAGTGAAGTAGGGGCGGGGATCACAGATACGCAGTATTTT
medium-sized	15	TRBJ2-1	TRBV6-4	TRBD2	CASSDTLAGGNEQFF	TGTGCCAGCAGTGATACACTAGCGGGAGGCAATGAGCAGTTCTTC
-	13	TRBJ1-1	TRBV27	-	CASSLPYGTEAFF	TGTGCCAGCAGTTTACCGTATGGCACTGAAGCTTTCTTT
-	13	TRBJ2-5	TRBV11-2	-	CASSFDRKETQYF	TGTGCCAGCAGCTTTGACAGAAAAGAGACCCAGTACTTC
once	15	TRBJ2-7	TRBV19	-	CASSIGAGSSYEQYF	TGTGCCAGTAGTATAGGTGCAGGGAGCTCCTACGAGCAGTACTTC
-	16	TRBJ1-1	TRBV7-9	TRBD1	CASSPAGRDRNTEAFF	TGTGCCAGCAGCCCTGCGGGGAGGGACAGAAACACTGAAGCTTTCTTT
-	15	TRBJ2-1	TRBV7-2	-	CASSPIWERSNEQFF	TGTGCCAGCAGCCCCATTTGGGAGCGAAGTAATGAGCAGTTCTTC
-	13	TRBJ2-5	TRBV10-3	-	CAISEPPQETQYF	TGTGCCATCAGTGAGCCCCCACAAGAGACCCAGTACTTC
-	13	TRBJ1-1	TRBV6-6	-	CASKGPANTEAFF	TGTGCCAGCAAGGGCCCAGCGAACACTGAAGCTTTCTTT
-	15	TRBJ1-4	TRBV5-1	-	CASSLAPGTYEKLFF	TGCGCCAGCAGCTTGGCCCCCGGAACCTATGAAAAACTGTTTTTT
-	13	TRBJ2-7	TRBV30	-	CAFGTGGFTSSNF	TGTGCTTTTGGTACCGGAGGCTTTACGAGCAGTAACTTC
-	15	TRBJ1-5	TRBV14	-	CASSHVRAGNQPQHF	TGTGCCAGCAGCCATGTCCGGGCGGGAAATCAGCCCCAGCATTTT
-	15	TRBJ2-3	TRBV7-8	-	CASSLVDTLTDTQYF	TGTGCCAGCAGCTTAGTTGACACCCTCACAGATACGCAGTATTTT
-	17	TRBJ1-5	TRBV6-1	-	CASSGAQGENSNQPQHF	TGTGCCAGCAGTGGGGCACAGGGAGAGAATAGCAATCAGCCCCAGCATTTT
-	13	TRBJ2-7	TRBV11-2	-	CASSLVAKFEQYF	TGTGCCAGCAGCTTAGTTGCCAAATTCGAGCAGTACTTC
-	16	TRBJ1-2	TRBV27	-	CASSLGPPRGLYGYTF	TGTGCCAGCAGTTTAGGGCCACCGCGAGGACTCTATGGCTACACCTTC
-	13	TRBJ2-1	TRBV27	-	CASSFGTYNEQFF	TGTGCCAGCAGTTTCGGGACTTACAATGAGCAGTTCTTC
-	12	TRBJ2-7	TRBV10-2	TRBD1	CATRDRGYEQYF	TGCGCCACCCGGGACAGGGGCTACGAGCAGTACTTC